The 18 T cell receptor beta chains below come from one sample, sequenced in a study of T cells in women clearing cervical HPV infection (dated by TCRdb to 2016 to 2019). Libraries came from the immunoSEQ multiplex PCR assay. The immuneACCESS repertoire file appears here via TCRdb, limited to in-frame rearrangements. These files lack a portion of the clones; in checked studies, under half of the deficit traces to unresolved V genes, and the cause of the others is not known. The record for this sample contains around 21,000 clones. The ten biggest clones cover around 6% of the sample. The sequencing input was blood buffy coat. These receptors were collected from a woman aged 18 to 69 with a cervical HPV16 infection that either progressed to CIN3+ or cleared (not recorded which).

The CDR3 reads CASRGGLAWNTEAFF. The CDR3 bases that were read are TGTGCCAGCAGAGGGGGCCTGGCTTGGAACACTGAA. This rearrangement joins TRBV6-2 or TRBV6-3 to TRBJ1-1, with 7 nucleotides matching TRBD1. The read ends 3 residues shy of where the CDR3 ends; the end is completed using the germline J gene. This CDR3 contains 15 residues. J was trimmed by 1 base and V by 6 bases; bases with no gene match: 8. CDR1 and CDR2 from the germline V gene are MNHEY and SVGEGT.

As to this clone: The read comes to an end 3 residues before the CDR3 does, leaving the germline J gene to fill in the end. This chain uses TRBV20-1 with TRBJ2-4; 9 bases match TRBD2. Trimming cost V 5 bases and J 1 base; bases outside gene matches: 6. CDR3 size: 15 residues. From germline, CDR1 is DFQATT and CDR2 SNEGSKA (reference sequence). The CDR3 here is CSALSGSGAKNIQYF. The DNA read from the CDR3 is TGCAGTGCTCTTAGCGGGAGTGGGGCCAAAAACATT.

Turning to this clone: Read coverage stops 3 residues before the CDR3 terminus; the germline J gene supplies the remainder. The chain couples TRBV20-1 to TRBJ1-5; 7 positions agree with TRBD1. Trimming took 0 bases from V and 3 from J; bases not matched to a gene: 11. Germline V gene lookup returns CDR1 DFQATT and CDR2 SNEGSKA (reference sequence). The CDR3 extends over 17 amino acids. CDR3 bases read: TGCAGTGCTAGAGACCATGCCAGAGGGACAGTCAATCAGCCC. It yields the protein CSARDHARGTVNQP. In full, the CDR3 is CSARDHARGTVNQPQHF.

As concerns this clone: With the read ending 3 residues before the CDR3 end, the germline J gene is used to fill in that end. The chain is built from TRBV5-1 and TRBJ2-2; 14 bases agree with TRBD2. CDR1 is SGHRS and CDR2 is YFSETQ in the germline V gene. CDR3 size: 16 residues. V trimming: 6 bases; J trimming: 7 bases; junction bases outside the gene matches: 8. This chain's CDR3 is CASTRGLAGEVGELFF. The CDR3 DNA, read in part, is TGCGCCAGCACCCGGGGACTAGCGGGAGAGGTCGGGGAG.

A note on this clone: Read data end 3 residues before the CDR3 end; the end is taken from the germline J gene. The sample has other DNA sequences that encode this CDR3 too. The gene calls are TRBV19 and TRBJ2-1; 7 positions match TRBD1. The CDR3 runs to 15 residues. V was clipped by 5 bases and J by 7 bases; unmatched bases: 11. Per the germline V gene, CDR1 is LNHDA and CDR2 is SQIVND (reference sequence). The sequenced CDR3 bases are TGTGCCAGTAGTCCCCGGGACAGATTCTCGAATGAG. Translating gives CASSPRDRFSNE. From start to end, the CDR3 is CASSPRDRFSNEQFF.

With respect to this clone: From the germline J gene comes the end of the CDR3, since the read stops 3 residues before it. The chain carries TRBV19 and TRBJ1-5; D call uncertain. The CDR3 is 15 amino acids. Germline assignment: CDR1 LNHDA and CDR2 SQIVND (reference sequence). The germline V and J ends were trimmed by 0 bases and 4 bases, with 10 bases remaining between them. The DNA read from the CDR3 is TGTGCCAGTAGTATAGAGGGCCTTGCGAATCAGCCC. Translation gives CASSIEGLANQP. The whole CDR3 sequence is CASSIEGLANQPQHF.

With respect to this clone: The DNA ends 3 residues before the CDR3 does, and the rest of the CDR3 is filled in from the germline J gene. The chain is built from TRBV19 and TRBJ2-1; 8 nucleotides match TRBD1. Trimming at V came to 9 bases and at J to 7 bases, leaving 8 bases not matched to a gene. The length of the CDR3 is 13 residues. Germline values: CDR1 LNHDA, CDR2 SQIVND (reference sequence). The CDR3 loop reads CARKTDRANEQFF. The part of the CDR3 DNA that was read is TGTGCCAGGAAGACGGACAGGGCAAATGAG.

This clone is identified as medium-sized from frequency. The read halts 3 residues ahead of the CDR3 end, with the missing end drawn from the germline J gene. The rearrangement uses TRBV5-1 and TRBJ2-3, with a possible D match to TRBD2 (6 bases). Germline assignment: CDR1 SGHRS and CDR2 YFSETQ. The CDR3 is 16 amino acids. V was shortened by 4 bases and J by 0 bases, with 15 bases between the two germline ends. The part of the CDR3 DNA that was read is TGCGCCAGCAGCCTCCGTGGAGGGCAAAGCACAGATACG. Translating it yields CASSLRGGQSTDT. The full CDR3 sequence reads CASSLRGGQSTDTQYF.

About this clone: The read halts 3 residues ahead of the CDR3 end, with the missing end drawn from the germline J gene. The chain uses TRBV20-1 and TRBJ2-1; 11 bases align to TRBD2. V gave up 6 bases and J gave up 4 bases; unmatched junction bases: 8. CDR1 is DFQATT and CDR2 is SNEGSKA in the germline V gene (reference sequence). CDR3 length equals 15 residues. The CDR3 bases that were read are TGCAGTGCCCTCCCGACTAGCGGGAAGTACAATGAG. Protein product: CSALPTSGKYNE. The CDR3 reads in full as CSALPTSGKYNEQFF.

On this clone itself: The read terminates 3 residues before the CDR3 end, so the remaining end is supplied by the germline J gene. The rearrangement uses TRBV7-6 and TRBJ2-2; D unresolved. From germline, CDR1 is SGHVS and CDR2 FNYEAQ. The V and J ends lost 6 bases and 7 bases respectively, with 9 bases between them. The CDR3 runs 12 residues. The CDR3 bases that were read are TGTGCCAGCAGTACAAGGTTCGGGGAG. Translating gives CASSTRFGE. The whole CDR3 region reads CASSTRFGELFF.

To note about this clone: Read data end 3 residues before the CDR3 end; the end is taken from the germline J gene. The chain has TRBV20-1 and TRBJ2-5, with 8 bases identical to TRBD1. CDR3 size: 13 residues. Germline V gives CDR1 DFQATT, CDR2 SNEGSKA (reference sequence). Unmatched junction bases numbered 5, after V lost 5 bases and J lost 3 bases. The CDR3 DNA, read in part, is TGCAGTGCTCAGCGGACAGGGAAAGAGACC. Translating gives CSAQRTGKET. In full, the CDR3 reads CSAQRTGKETQYF.

In the case of this clone: The DNA ends 3 residues before the CDR3 does, and the rest of the CDR3 is filled in from the germline J gene. This chain joins TRBV19 and TRBJ2-3; perhaps TRBD2 as D (6 bases). V was pared by 3 bases and J by 7 bases, with 14 bases between. The CDR3 covers 14 residues. Germline CDR1 is LNHDA and CDR2 is SQIVND (reference sequence). CDR3 DNA, as far as it was read: TGTGCCAGTAGTATTGGTAGCGGACCAAATACG. Residues: CASSIGSGPNT. In full, the CDR3 is CASSIGSGPNTQYF. The variable domain in full, with the rest retrieved from reference TRBV19 and TRBJ2-3, is DGGITQSPKYLFRKEGQNVTLSCEQNLNHDAMYWYRQDPGQGLRLIYYSQIVNDFQKGDIAEGYSVSREKKESFPLTVTSAQKNPTAFYLCASSIGSGPNTQYFGPGTRLTVL.

About this clone: The read halts 3 residues ahead of the CDR3 end, with the missing end drawn from the germline J gene. The J gene is TRBJ1-2, the V gene TRBV28, with a weak D call TRBD1 (5 bases). The V gene's germline CDR1 is MDHEN and CDR2 SYDVKM. CDR3 length: 16 amino acids. With 3 bases removed from V and 0 bases from J, the gap between germline ends came to 14 bases. The part of the CDR3 DNA that was read is TGTGCCAGCAGTTTCGCTGACAGTCAGCCTAACTATGGC. Protein: CASSFADSQPNYG. In full, the CDR3 reads CASSFADSQPNYGYTF.

Details on this clone: Coverage ceases 3 residues before the CDR3 finishes, and the germline J gene fills in the end. V and J are TRBV27 and TRBJ2-7, with D possibly being TRBD2 (5 bases). The ends were cut back, 3 bases at V and 0 bases at J, with 9 bases in the middle. CDR3 size: 14 residues. Germline CDR1 MNHEY, CDR2 SMNVEV (reference sequence). CDR3 bases read: TGTGCCAGCAGTTTCGAGCGGAGCTCCTACGAG. It encodes CASSFERSSYE. The CDR3 reads in full as CASSFERSSYEQYF.

Remarks on this clone: The read stops 3 residues short of the end of the CDR3; the missing end is completed from the germline J gene. The chain couples TRBV20-1 to TRBJ1-6; D remains ambiguous. The CDR3 contains 10 residues. Per germline, CDR1 DFQATT and CDR2 SNEGSKA (reference sequence). V lost 5 bases and J lost 8, with 4 bases in between. The CDR3 bases that were read are TGCAGTGCTGGCCATTCACCC. This translates into CSAGHSP. The entire CDR3 sequence reads CSAGHSPLHF.

According to its frequency, this clone is medium-sized. A read error may produce the germline difference seen at one junction end. The CDR3 is cut off 3 residues early in the read; its end comes from the germline J gene. This chain joins TRBV7-7 and TRBJ2-1, with 12 bases matching TRBD2. This CDR3 spans 17 amino acids. CDR1 SSHAT and CDR2 FNYEAQ come from the germline V gene (reference sequence). The CDR3 loop reads CASSLGPASGRDDEQFF. CDR3 bases read: TGTGCTAGCAGCTTAGGACCTGCTAGCGGGAGGGACGATGAG.

Comment on this clone: The read is 3 residues too short to cover the CDR3 end, so that end is filled in from the germline J gene. The chain uses TRBV3-1 (or the pseudogene TRBV3-2) and TRBJ2-4; a weak D match, TRBD2 (7 bases). In germline, CDR1 is LGHDT, CDR2 YNNKEL (reference sequence). The CDR3 covers 14 residues. With 6 bases removed from V and 5 bases from J, the gap between germline ends came to 14 bases. CDR3: CASRASGGQNIQYF. The DNA read from the CDR3 is TGTGCCAGCAGAGCTTCCGGGGGGCAAAACATT.

Comments on this clone: The read gets to within 3 residues of the CDR3 end, and the germline J gene fills in the rest. The chain is built from TRBV4-2 and TRBJ1-3; D remains unclear. Germline lookup yields CDR1 LGHNA and CDR2 YNFKEQ. CDR3 length: 15 amino acids. Trimming took 1 base from V and 0 from J, leaving 7 bases between them. The CDR3 here is CASSQVQISGNTIYF. Incomplete CDR3 DNA: TGTGCCAGCAGCCAAGTCCAGATCTCTGGAAACACC.